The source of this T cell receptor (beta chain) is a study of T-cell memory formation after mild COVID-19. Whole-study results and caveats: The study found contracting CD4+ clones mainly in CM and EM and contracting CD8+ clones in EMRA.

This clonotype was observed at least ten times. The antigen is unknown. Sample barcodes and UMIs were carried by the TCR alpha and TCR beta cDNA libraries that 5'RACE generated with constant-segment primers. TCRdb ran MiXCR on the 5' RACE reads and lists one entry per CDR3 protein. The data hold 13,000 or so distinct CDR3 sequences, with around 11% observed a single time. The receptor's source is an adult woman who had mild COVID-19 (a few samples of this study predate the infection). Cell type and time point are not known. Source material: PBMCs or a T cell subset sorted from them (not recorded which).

CDR3 coding DNA: TGTGCCAGCAGCCCCCGGACTAGCGGTCACAATGAGCAGTTCTTC. Its translation: CASSPRTSGHNEQFF. The chain carries TRBV7-9 and TRBJ2-1; 10 bases line up with TRBD2. Germline-derived CDR1 and CDR2 are SEHNR and FQNEAQ (reference sequence). V was pared by 5 bases and J by 5 bases, with 6 bases of the junction left unmatched. This CDR3 has 15 amino acids.